The 21 T cell receptor beta chains given below trace back to one sample, sequenced in a study of T cells expressing NK-cell markers. TCRdb re-called the 5' RACE reads and shows each CDR3 protein once, DNA omitted. This table holds some 150,000 distinct CDR3 sequences. Sequencing was carried out using blood T cells: a sorted CD56 or NKG2C T cell subset, CD4+ or CD8+ T cells, or bulk PBMC T cells (not recorded which). All receptors come from a young man in good health.

This rearrangement joins TRBV27 to TRBJ2-2; TCRdb's D gene call, TRBD2, goes unchecked for lack of DNA. The CDR3 loop spans 18 amino acids. CDR1 and CDR2 from the germline V gene are MNHEY and SMNVEV (reference sequence). This CDR3 reads CASSSGLAGVVRTGELFF.

This chain links TRBV18 with TRBJ2-1. This CDR3 is built from 14 residues. Germline CDR1 is KGHSH and CDR2 is LQKENI. This chain's CDR3 is CASVTSWGYNEQFF.

V gene TRBV15 combines with J gene TRBJ2-7; checking the TCRdb D call of TRBD2 is not possible without DNA. Per the germline V gene, CDR1 is LNHNV and CDR2 is YYDKDF (reference sequence). The CDR3 consists of 14 residues. The CDR3 here is CATSREAGGREQYF.

The chain has TRBV27 and TRBJ1-5; the D call of TRBD1 rests on TCRdb alone, since no DNA is present to check it. The CDR3 has 14 residues. CDR1 MNHEY and CDR2 SMNVEV come from the germline V gene (reference sequence). The CDR3 loop reads CASSLRGSDQPQHF.

V usage is TRBV4-1 and J usage is TRBJ2-1; TCRdb reports TRBD2, a call that lacks DNA to check it against. The germline V gene encodes CDR1 MGHRA and CDR2 YSYEKL. The CDR3 runs to 19 residues. The CDR3 spells CASSESGTSGSSAYNEQFF.

The chain is built from TRBV7-6 and TRBJ2-1; TCRdb indicates TRBD2, and absent DNA this call remains unverified. The CDR3 consists of 17 residues. Per germline, CDR1 SGHVS and CDR2 FNYEAQ. This CDR3 reads CASSLGTSGRTGNEQFF. Looking up the rest from reference TRBV7-6 and TRBJ2-1 gives the full variable domain: GAGVSQSPRYKVTKRGQDVALRCDPISGHVSLYWYRQALGQGPEFLTYFNYEAQQDKSGLPNDRFSAERPEGSISTLTIQRTEQRDSAMYRCASSLGTSGRTGNEQFFGPGTRLTVL.

The genes are TRBV28 and TRBJ2-7. The CDR3 is made up of 13 amino acids. Germline assignment: CDR1 MDHEN and CDR2 SYDVKM. The CDR3 reads CASGAAFTYEQYF.

The V and J genes are TRBV30 and TRBJ2-7; TCRdb gives TRBD1 as the D gene, but with no DNA this cannot be confirmed. The CDR3 is made up of 13 amino acids. Germline values: CDR1 GTSNPN, CDR2 SVGIG (reference sequence). CDR3 sequence reads: CAWSVGQIYEQYF.

The genes are TRBV12-3 or TRBV12-4 and TRBJ2-3; without DNA, the TCRdb call of TRBD2 cannot be checked. This CDR3 contains 15 residues. The CDR3 sequence: CASSLAGGPSDTQYF.

V and J are TRBV3-1 and TRBJ2-1; TCRdb's D call of TRBD1 is untestable without DNA. In germline, CDR1 is LGHDT, CDR2 YNNKEL (reference sequence). The CDR3 is 13 amino acids. The CDR3 sequence: CASGTGLYNEQFF.

V usage is TRBV20-1 and J usage is TRBJ2-1; TCRdb's D call, TRBD2, is unchecked because there is no DNA. This CDR3 spans 14 amino acids. Looked up from germline, CDR1 is DFQATT and CDR2 is SNEGSKA (reference sequence). This CDR3 reads CSAGGLAGFHEQFF.

The chain couples TRBV11-2 to TRBJ2-3; TCRdb's D gene call, TRBD2, goes unchecked for lack of DNA. The CDR3 has 16 residues. CDR1 is SGHAT, CDR2 FQNNGV, per germline. This chain's CDR3 is CASSLRTSGSVNTQYF.

The chain combines TRBV19 with TRBJ2-5. CDR1 LNHDA and CDR2 SQIVND come from the germline V gene (reference sequence). CDR3 length: 11 residues. The CDR3 reads CASAVAETQYF.

The rearrangement links TRBV7-7 to TRBJ2-1; the TRBD1 assignment by TCRdb is unverifiable without DNA. Per germline, CDR1 SSHAT and CDR2 FNYEAQ (reference sequence). The CDR3 runs to 17 residues. CDR3 in amino acids: CASSLSPIRNSLGEQFF.

This rearrangement joins TRBV9 to TRBJ2-2; TCRdb proposes TRBD2, but this gene call is untestable without DNA. The germline V gene has CDR1 SGDLS and CDR2 YYNGEE. The CDR3 is 16 amino acids. The CDR3 region is CASSVGLAGEGGELFF. The variable domain in full, with the rest retrieved from reference TRBV9 and TRBJ2-2, is DSGVTQTPKHLITATGQRVTLRCSPRSGDLSVYWYQQSLDQGLQFLIQYYNGEERAKGNILERFSAQQFPDLHSELNLSSLELGDSALYFCASSVGLAGEGGELFFGEGSRLTVL.

This chain links TRBV29-1 with TRBJ2-3. CDR3 length equals 13 residues. The V gene's germline CDR1 is SQVTM and CDR2 ANQGSEA. The CDR3: CSVEAVHQDTQYF.

J is TRBJ2-1 and V is TRBV7-9; the TCRdb D gene call, TRBD2, has no DNA to confirm it. CDR3 length: 16 residues. CDR1 is SEHNR and CDR2 is FQNEAQ in the germline V gene (reference sequence). CDR3 sequence: CASSPGLAGSYNEQFF.

The chain recombines TRBV5-6 with TRBJ1-6. Germline V CDR1 and CDR2: SGHDT, YYEEEE. The CDR3 is 13 residues long. The CDR3 sequence is CASRNVGGGPLHF.

The chain uses TRBV3-1 and TRBJ2-3; no DNA is available, so the TRBD2 call from TCRdb remains unchecked. The CDR3 runs 20 residues. Germline loops: CDR1 LGHDT, CDR2 YNNKEL (reference sequence). Here the CDR3 reads CASSHHEGWTLAGDTDTQYF.

The rearrangement links TRBV5-5 to TRBJ2-1. CDR3 length: 15 residues. CDR1 and CDR2 (germline): SGHKS, YYEKEE (reference sequence). CDR3 sequence: CASSLKREPYNEQFF.

J is TRBJ2-4 and V is TRBV27; TCRdb picks TRBD1, but there is no DNA to check that call. The germline gives CDR1 MNHEY, CDR2 SMNVEV (reference sequence). The CDR3 sequence is 15 residues long. CDR3 amino acids: CASIDRGNGHNIQYF.